The clone carrying this TCR beta chain was seen more than once but under ten times. Its specificity is not known. Other DNA sequences in this sample translate to the same CDR3. This entry is derived from a study of graft-versus-host responses after intestinal transplantation. Study-level background: Transplantation in recipients was multivisceral, liver-intestinal, or isolated intestinal. The study gave all recipients anti-thymocyte globulin induction, then tacrolimus and steroids for three to four years. Findings and caveats of the study: GvH clones surfaced in recipient marrow, some emerging earlier in ileum or blood. An association linked early post-transplant HvG declines with peak circulating GvH clone levels.

Assay: immunoSEQ multiplex PCR; the TCRdb copy retains only in-frame clones and omits some. The sample lists 90,000 to 150,000 clones; around 96% were seen once. Trimming cost V 2 bases and J 4 bases; bases outside gene matches: 1. This CDR3 spans 14 amino acids. Per germline, CDR1 MGHRA and CDR2 YSYEKL. This clonotype was sampled from a human donor who received an intestinal transplant. Sequencing was performed on unstimulated CD8+ T cells sorted from spleen or lymph node cells, taken before intestinal transplant. The rearrangement links TRBV4-1 to TRBJ2-7, with 11 bases matching TRBD2. The CDR3 DNA follows: TGCGCCAGCAGCCAAACTAGCGGGAGTTACGAGCAGTACTTC. It translates to CASSQTSGSYEQYF.